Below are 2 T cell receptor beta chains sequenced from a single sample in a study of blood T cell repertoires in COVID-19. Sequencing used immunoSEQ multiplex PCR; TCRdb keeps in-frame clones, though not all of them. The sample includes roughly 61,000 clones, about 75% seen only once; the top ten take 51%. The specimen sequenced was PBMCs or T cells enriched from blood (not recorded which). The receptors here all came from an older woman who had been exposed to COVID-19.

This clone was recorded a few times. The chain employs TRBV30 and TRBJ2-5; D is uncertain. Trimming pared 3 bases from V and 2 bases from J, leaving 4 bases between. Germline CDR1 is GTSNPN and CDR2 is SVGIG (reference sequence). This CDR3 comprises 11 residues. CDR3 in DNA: TGTGCCTGGAGCATGCAAGAGACCCAGTACTTC. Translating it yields CAWSMQETQYF.

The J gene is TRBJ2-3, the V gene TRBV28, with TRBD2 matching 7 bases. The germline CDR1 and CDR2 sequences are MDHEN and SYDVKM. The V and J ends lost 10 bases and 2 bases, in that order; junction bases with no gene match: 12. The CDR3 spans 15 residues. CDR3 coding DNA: TGTGCCACCCTTCAAAGCGGGACTTTCACAGATACGCAGTATTTT. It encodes CATLQSGTFTDTQYF.